This T cell receptor (beta chain) was found in a study of neurological immune-mediated disorders. This clonotype appeared a few times. The antigen remains unidentified. Study-level findings and limits: Subjects shared no identical expanded-clone CDR3 amino acid sequences, suggesting private TCR-beta repertoires in all groups. TCR clonal expansion peaked in HTLV-1-associated myelopathy patients and was lowest in multiple sclerosis patients.

The making of cDNA relied on 5'RACE with 10-nucleotide random UMIs. The output of every sequencing run exceeded 180 million TCR-beta sequences, derived from 15-18 subjects. Each CDR3 protein gets one entry after TCRdb re-called the 5' RACE reads with MiXCR. Seen here are under 85,000 distinct CDR3 sequences, about a tenth observed once, and the top ten hold about 2%. Material for sequencing was PBMCs. The clonotype was recovered from a man aged 40-50 years in good health.

CDR3 loop: CAISEGTGYGRSSYNEQFF. In DNA form, the CDR3 reads TGTGCCATCAGTGAGGGGACAGGGTACGGACGGAGCTCCTACAATGAGCAGTTCTTC. The chain is built from TRBV10-3 and TRBJ2-1; 9 bases are a match to TRBD1. CDR3 length equals 19 residues. After removal of 2 bases from V and 0 bases from J, the junction contained 11 bases not matched to a gene. Looked up from germline, CDR1 is ENHRY and CDR2 is SYGVKD.